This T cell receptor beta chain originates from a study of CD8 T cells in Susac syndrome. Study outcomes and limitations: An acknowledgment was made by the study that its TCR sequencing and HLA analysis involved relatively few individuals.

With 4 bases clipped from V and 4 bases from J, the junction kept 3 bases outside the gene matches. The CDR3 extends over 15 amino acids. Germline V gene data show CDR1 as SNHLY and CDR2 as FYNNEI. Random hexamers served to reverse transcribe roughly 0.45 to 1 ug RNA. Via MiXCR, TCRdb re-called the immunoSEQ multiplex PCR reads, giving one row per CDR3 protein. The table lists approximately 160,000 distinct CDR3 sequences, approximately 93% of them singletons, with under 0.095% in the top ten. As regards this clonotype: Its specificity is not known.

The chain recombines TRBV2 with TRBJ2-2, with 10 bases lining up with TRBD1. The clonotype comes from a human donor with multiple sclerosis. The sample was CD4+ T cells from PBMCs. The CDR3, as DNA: TGTGCCAGCAGTGGACAGGGGGCGAGCACCGGGGAGCTGTTTTTT. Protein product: CASSGQGASTGELFF.